This paragraph reports one T cell receptor (beta chain). This receptor's antigen is unknown. Base qualities are not at hand, and no much larger clone is one base apart. The collaborating institutions used their own protocols to collect whole blood in K2EDTA tubes. For TCRbeta analysis, collaborator samples were shipped as frozen whole blood, as isolated PBMCs, or as DNA extracted from either sample type. The sample belongs to a study of blood T cell repertoires in COVID-19 (TCRdb year 2020). In terms of the full investigation: The collaborator samples originated in the United States, Italy and Spain and spanned the acute and convalescent phases of COVID-19. The material from the prospective study consisted of cDNA or gDNA derived from T cells, B-cell-depleted T cells, or PBMCs. Deeply sampled blood TCRbeta repertoires from subjects exposed to, actively infected with, or recovered from COVID-19 were included in the dataset. The repertoires were released in a freely available public database meant as a resource for research on the immune response to SARS-CoV-2. Samples came from the ongoing ImmuneRACE study (first 160 participants) plus 1,254 subjects from 6 global collaborators. Nearly every sample came with metadata listing a de-identified subject ID, COVID-19 status, age in years and sex. Where available, HLA class I and class II types were obtained from metadata supplied by the sample provider rather than from assay-based typing.

The CDR3 spans 18 residues, from the cysteine through the phenylalanine. The only DNA kept is the CDR3, 54 bases in frame from the first base. The germline V gene (reference sequence) provides CDR1 SEHNR and CDR2 FQNEAQ. Here V drops 5 bases and J drops 7 bases, and the junction holds 16 bases not matched to any gene. Broader findings and caveats from the paper: The quantity of clinical and demographic metadata differed by source and by participant and was supplied without curation.

The immunoSEQ Assay, a bias-controlled multiplex PCR, was used to amplify TCRbeta CDR3 regions from genomic DNA. As for the original processing: Within the assay, amplification of reference gene primers was used to estimate how many nucleated cells each sample contained. To quantify the absolute abundance of each unique TCRbeta CDR3 rearrangement, sequence reads were collapsed and filtered. For each sample, productive Simpson clonality was calculated as the square root of Simpson's diversity index across productive rearrangements. In its TCRdb copy, this immuneACCESS table keeps in-frame sequences only and misses some clones. Where compared with another copy, unresolved V genes explain less than half of these, and the others have no known cause. V and J calls and clone size are copied from that table; D and trimming were computed from the DNA. The sample table lists fewer than 200,000 clones, approximately 81% of them with a count of one. The ten most abundant clones make up 3% to 4% of the sample.

This receptor was identified in a human donor with acute or convalescent COVID-19. The donor label of this sample is uncertain. The sequenced material came from peripheral blood. The chain is assembled from TRBV7-9 and TRBJ1-4; 10 central bases correspond to TRBD1. DNA sequence: TGTGCCAGCAGCCCGGCCTGGACAGGGGGTGCGGTTGGTGAAAAACTGTTTTTT. Translated, it gives CASSPAWTGGAVGEKLFF.